This TCR beta chain was recorded in a study of blood T cell repertoires in COVID-19. At the level of the study: PBMCs, B-cell-depleted T cells, or T cells were the source of the cDNA or gDNA that made up the material.

How the authors handled the data: Estimates of nucleated cell counts were drawn from the amplification of reference gene primers. The data were produced by immunoSEQ multiplex PCR, yet TCRdb's version contains in-frame clones alone and is incomplete. That table is the source of V, J and clone size, and D and trimming were worked out from the DNA. Of 90,000 to 120,000 clones in the sample, around four fifths are singletons; the top ten hold about 5%. V gave up 3 bases and J gave up 6 bases; unmatched junction bases: 4. The CDR3 has 12 amino acids. Looked up from germline, CDR1 is SQVTM and CDR2 is ANQGSEA.

The sequenced sample was peripheral blood. The receptor's source is a man between 60 and 75 years old with acute or convalescent COVID-19. The chain has TRBV29-1 and TRBJ2-7, with 8 bases matching TRBD2. CDR3 amino acids: CSVDAGGGEQYF. The CDR3 DNA reads TGCAGCGTTGATGCGGGGGGTGGCGAGCAGTACTTC.